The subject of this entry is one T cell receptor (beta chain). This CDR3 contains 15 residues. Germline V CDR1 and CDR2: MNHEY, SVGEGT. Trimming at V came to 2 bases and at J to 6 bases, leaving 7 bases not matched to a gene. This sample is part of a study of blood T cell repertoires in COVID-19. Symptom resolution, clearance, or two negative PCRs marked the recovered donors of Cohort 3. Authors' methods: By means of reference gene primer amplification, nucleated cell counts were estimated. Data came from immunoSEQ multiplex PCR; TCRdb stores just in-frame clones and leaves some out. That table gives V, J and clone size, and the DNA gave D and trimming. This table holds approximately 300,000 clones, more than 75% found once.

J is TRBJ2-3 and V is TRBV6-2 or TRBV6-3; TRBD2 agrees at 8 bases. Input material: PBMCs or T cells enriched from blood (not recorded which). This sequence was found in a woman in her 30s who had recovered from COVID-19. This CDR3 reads CASSYGSGVSDTQYF. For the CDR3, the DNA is TGTGCCAGCAGTTACGGTAGCGGGGTCAGCGATACGCAGTATTTT.